A single T cell receptor beta chain is shown here with its context. This clone's antigen is unknown. No clone much larger than this one lies a single base away; base qualities are absent. Libraries came from the immunoSEQ multiplex PCR assay. Drawn from immuneACCESS, this table holds only the in-frame rearrangements with V and J called that TCRdb kept. Clones are partly lost; checked studies trace under half to an unresolved V gene and leave the rest unexplained. The sample table contains roughly 130,000 clones; only one count was recorded for about 88% of them. The top ten constitute about 3.2% of the sample. This sample stems from a study of control samples from healthy donors and cancer patients (TCRdb year 2020). Including the terminal cysteine and phenylalanine, the CDR3 comprises 12 residues. Only the CDR3 portion is preserved as DNA: 36 bases, with reading frame beginning at the first base. CDR1 and CDR2 are read off the germline V gene as WSHSY and SAAADI. V gives up 11 bases and J gives up 9 bases, and the segment between their germline ends measures 17 bases.

In this chain, TRBV10-2 is recombined with TRBJ2-1; no D segment can be confidently identified. The sequence derives from a man aged 50 or older in good health. Sequences were obtained from blood. The CDR3 here reads CAVRLSWGEQFF. The DNA is as follows: TGCGCCGTACGACTTTCCTGGGGTGAGCAGTTCTTC.